A selection of T cell receptor beta chains follows, all from one sample in a study of blood T cell repertoires in COVID-19. TCRdb's copy holds only in-frame clones and misses some; the assay was immunoSEQ multiplex PCR. The data hold approximately 78,000 clones, with approximately 91% observed a single time. Sequenced: peripheral blood. The receptors come from a man in his fifties or sixties with acute or convalescent COVID-19. Each CDR3 is given with its conserved first and last residue. D genes are given only for firm matches. Clone size is not always given. Where it is, it says once, few, many or a class for expanded clones.

v_gene,d_gene,abundance,j_gene,CDR3aa,CDR3nt
TRBV6-5,-,once,TRBJ1-3,CASSLNGENTIYF,TGTGCCAGCAGTTTAAACGGGGAAAACACCATATATTTT
TRBV27,TRBD1,-,TRBJ2-5,CASSRTPGQGAAARRKETQYF,TGTGCCAGCAGCCGAACCCCGGGACAGGGGGCGGCGGCGAGACGAAAGGAGACCCAGTACTTC
TRBV6-6,-,-,TRBJ1-4,CASSYRGSGEKLFF,TGTGCCAGCAGTTACAGGGGGTCCGGCGAAAAACTGTTTTTT
TRBV27,-,-,TRBJ1-4,CASSFFQGQEKLFF,TGTGCCAGCAGTTTTTTCCAGGGTCAGGAAAAACTGTTTTTT
TRBV5-4,TRBD1,-,TRBJ2-6,CASSLGGRQGSPGANVLTF,TGTGCCAGCAGCTTGGGGGGCAGACAGGGGAGTCCTGGGGCCAACGTCCTGACTTTC
TRBV28,-,-,TRBJ1-1,CASTFRVNTEAFF,TGTGCCAGCACTTTCCGGGTGAACACTGAAGCTTTCTTT
TRBV12-3/TRBV12-4,TRBD1,-,TRBJ1-1,CASSLGRQGEAFF,TGTGCCAGCAGTTTAGGAAGACAGGGTGAAGCTTTCTTT
TRBV7-9,-,-,TRBJ2-3,CASSAGTLPSTDTQYF,TGTGCCAGCAGCGCCGGGACACTGCCTAGCACAGATACGCAGTATTTT
TRBV18,-,-,TRBJ1-1,CASSPGTENTEAFF,TGTGCCAGCTCACCGGGTACAGAGAACACTGAAGCTTTCTTT
TRBV29-1,TRBD1,-,TRBJ1-2,CSVGYRGGGYTF,TGCAGCGTTGGATACAGGGGTGGTGGCTACACCTTC
TRBV18,-,-,TRBJ2-5,CASSPPSTQETQYF,TGTGCCAGCTCACCACCGAGTACCCAAGAGACCCAGTACTTC
TRBV5-6,TRBD1,-,TRBJ1-2,CASSLGQGGGYTF,TGTGCCAGCAGCTTGGGACAGGGGGGCGGCTACACCTTC
TRBV9,-,-,TRBJ1-4,CASSPSGDTNEKLFF,TGTGCCAGCAGCCCCTCGGGGGATACTAATGAAAAACTGTTTTTT
TRBV6-2/TRBV6-3,-,-,TRBJ1-1,CASSYYQGREAFF,TGTGCCAGCAGTTACTACCAGGGTCGTGAAGCTTTCTTT
TRBV5-1,-,-,TRBJ2-7,CASSRDNYEQYF,TGCGCCAGCAGCAGGGACAACTACGAGCAGTACTTC
TRBV6-5,-,-,TRBJ1-4,CASSYFGINEKLFF,TGTGCCAGCAGTTACTTCGGGATTAATGAAAAACTGTTTTTT
TRBV3-1/TRBV3-2,-,-,TRBJ2-7,CASSQVSGRAYEQYF,TGTGCCAGCAGCCAAGTGTCAGGCCGCGCCTACGAGCAGTACTTC
TRBV10-2,-,-,TRBJ1-5,CASSEQEKQPQHF,TGCGCCAGCAGTGAACAGGAGAAACAGCCCCAGCATTTT
TRBV11-2,-,-,TRBJ1-1,CASSLGGVTEAFF,TGTGCCAGCAGCTTGGGGGGTGTCACTGAAGCTTTCTTT
TRBV7-6,-,once,TRBJ1-6,CASSLESGYNSPLHF,TGTGCCAGCAGCTTAGAATCAGGGTATAATTCACCCCTCCACTTT
TRBV13,-,-,TRBJ2-7,CASSLSRGGVEQYF,TGTGCCAGCAGCTTAAGCAGGGGAGGGGTGGAGCAGTACTTC
TRBV9,TRBD2,-,TRBJ2-7,CASSVGTSGGTYEQYF,TGTGCCAGCAGCGTGGGGACTAGCGGGGGGACCTACGAGCAGTACTTC
TRBV5-6,TRBD1,-,TRBJ1-1,CASSTGQGVNTEAFF,TGTGCCAGCAGCACTGGACAGGGGGTGAACACTGAAGCTTTCTTT
TRBV6-5,TRBD1,-,TRBJ2-7,CASRRQGASYEQYF,TGTGCCAGCAGGAGACAGGGGGCTTCCTACGAGCAGTACTTC
TRBV7-2,-,-,TRBJ1-4,CASSGTGDFNEKLFF,TGTGCCAGCAGCGGCACAGGAGACTTCAATGAAAAACTGTTTTTT
TRBV6-5,-,-,TRBJ2-7,CASSYSTQGNYEQYF,TGTGCCAGCAGTTACTCGACCCAGGGAAACTACGAGCAGTACTTC